Reported below is one T cell receptor (beta chain). Its specificity is unknown. This sample is drawn from a study of cytomegalovirus exposure and HLA in healthy donors. Study-wide points: Within the data, a cluster of highly shared sequence variants was likely a sequencing artifact. Later on, an analysis found that several of the most significant clusters appeared to be linked to common viral pathogens, which included parvovirus B19. The records held CMV serostatus as the only immune exposure information.

Germline lookup yields CDR1 MNHEY and CDR2 SVGAGI. The CDR3 runs to 15 residues. Trimming cost V 2 bases and J 4 bases; bases outside gene matches: 7. This PCR relied on a set of 60 Vbeta primers and 13 Jbeta primers. Measured with immunoSEQ multiplex PCR; TCRdb has only the in-frame clones, and not every one. The sample has 110,000 to 150,000 clones, around 10% seen once. The specimen sequenced was PBMCs. The clonotype originates from a man between 50 and 59 years old in good health and CMV-seronegative. The chain links TRBV6-5 to TRBJ2-7; 8 nucleotides agree with TRBD2. CDR3: CASSYTSGGDYEQYF. The DNA of the CDR3 is TGTGCCAGCAGTTACACTAGCGGAGGGGATTACGAGCAGTACTTC.